These 28 T cell receptor beta chains were sequenced from one sample in a study of early stage breast cancer tumors. The table came from immunoSEQ multiplex PCR; TCRdb's copy has only in-frame clones and leaves some out. Of about 53,000 clones in the sample, 85% to 95% were seen once. The sample taken for sequencing was blood. Receptors originate from a person between 70 and 80 years old with breast cancer.

The chain links TRBV7-9 to TRBJ2-3; a weak D match, TRBD1 (6 bases). Germline loops: CDR1 SEHNR, CDR2 FQNEAQ (reference sequence). The CDR3 consists of 15 residues. The V end was cut by 1 base, the J end by 3 bases, with 11 bases between. CDR3: CASSLGARGTDTQYF. For the CDR3, the DNA is TGTGCCAGCAGCTTAGGGGCCAGGGGTACAGATACGCAGTATTTT.

The rearrangement links TRBV18 to TRBJ1-1; perhaps TRBD1 as D (5 bases). V was cut by 3 bases and J by 4 bases, with 15 bases left in between. Per the germline V gene, CDR1 is KGHSH and CDR2 is LQKENI. The CDR3 covers 15 residues. The CDR3 loop is CASSPLRGIRTEAFF. CDR3 nucleotide sequence: TGTGCCAGCTCACCGTTAAGGGGAATACGCACTGAAGCTTTCTTT.

The rearrangement uses TRBV9 and TRBJ2-1; TRBD2 might be the D (6 bases). V was pared by 0 bases and J by 2 bases, with 9 bases between. This CDR3 is 15 amino acids long. From germline, CDR1 is SGDLS and CDR2 YYNGEE. The CDR3: CASSVAEGTYNEQFF. The CDR3 DNA reads as TGTGCCAGCAGCGTAGCGGAGGGGACCTACAATGAGCAGTTCTTC.

The rearrangement links TRBV4-2 to TRBJ2-3; 16 nucleotides match TRBD2. The germline CDR1 and CDR2 sequences are LGHNA and YNFKEQ. CDR3 length: 17 residues. V trimming: 0 bases; J trimming: 6 bases; junction bases outside the gene matches: 3. CDR3 DNA sequence: TGTGCCAGCAGCCAAGAAGGGACTAGCGGGGGGGTGGATACGCAGTATTTT. This encodes CASSQEGTSGGVDTQYF.

The rearrangement joins TRBV19 to TRBJ1-1; tentative D call: TRBD1 (5 bases). The CDR3 totals 13 residues. Germline values: CDR1 LNHDA, CDR2 SQIVND (reference sequence). Trimming pared 8 bases from V and 5 bases from J, leaving 15 bases between. DNA for the CDR3: TGTGCCAGTTCCCAGGGAGGAGGGACTGAAGCTTTCTTT. Protein: CASSQGGGTEAFF.

The J gene is TRBJ1-1, the V gene TRBV11-2; a weak D match, TRBD1 (5 bases). Trimming took 4 bases from V and 1 from J, leaving 10 bases between them. CDR3 length equals 14 residues. Germline assignment: CDR1 SGHAT and CDR2 FQNNGV. The CDR3 DNA reads as TGTGCCAGCAGCTCACAGGCCTCGAACACTGAAGCTTTCTTT. This codes for CASSSQASNTEAFF.

The rearrangement joins TRBV11-2 to TRBJ2-5; 9 nucleotides match TRBD2. The CDR3 loop spans 17 amino acids. With 5 bases clipped from V and 0 bases from J, the junction kept 10 bases outside the gene matches. The germline CDR1 and CDR2 sequences are SGHAT and FQNNGV. The CDR3 protein is CASSPGSSGGYQETQYF. The CDR3 DNA reads TGTGCCAGCAGCCCTGGTAGCAGCGGGGGGTACCAAGAGACCCAGTACTTC.

The chain employs TRBV7-6 and TRBJ1-2; 7 positions match TRBD1. The length of the CDR3 is 14 residues. After removal of 5 bases from V and 7 bases from J, the junction contained 10 bases not matched to a gene. The germline CDR1 and CDR2 sequences are SGHVS and FNYEAQ. CDR3 in amino acids: CASSELTGSSGYTF. The CDR3 coding sequence is TGTGCCAGCAGCGAATTGACAGGGTCCTCTGGCTACACCTTC.

This clone was found once. The chain is built from TRBV28 and TRBJ2-7, with D maybe TRBD1 (5 bases). V was trimmed by 2 bases and J by 1 base, leaving 9 bases between them. The CDR3 consists of 14 residues. Per germline, CDR1 MDHEN and CDR2 SYDVKM. DNA of the CDR3: TGTGCCAGCAGTTTACCCGACAGATCCTACGAGCAGTACTTC. This translates into CASSLPDRSYEQYF.

This chain links TRBV5-1 with TRBJ2-1, with 7 bases matching TRBD2. The germline CDR1 and CDR2 sequences are SGHRS and YFSETQ. CDR3 size: 14 residues. V was clipped by 4 bases and J by 8 bases; unmatched bases: 9. The CDR3 protein is CASSPALAVHEQFF. The CDR3 DNA is TGCGCCAGCAGCCCCGCCCTAGCGGTTCATGAGCAGTTCTTC.

This clone was seen only once. V usage is TRBV28 and J usage is TRBJ2-7; D might be TRBD2 (7 bases). This CDR3 has 13 residues. Germline V gene data show CDR1 as MDHEN and CDR2 as SYDVKM. V gave up 8 bases and J gave up 2 bases, with 13 bases separating them. The CDR3 reads CASGGAVPYEQYF. DNA of the CDR3: TGTGCCAGCGGGGGGGCGGTTCCCTACGAGCAGTACTTC.

The chain uses TRBV30 and TRBJ1-5, with 11 bases lining up with TRBD1. The CDR3 is made up of 15 amino acids. The germline CDR1 and CDR2 sequences are GTSNPN and SVGIG (reference sequence). V dropped 8 bases and J dropped 7; count of bases not matched to a gene: 13. CDR3 nucleotide sequence: TGTGCCCCTCTTTCCGTGGGGACAGGGGGACAGCCCCAGCATTTT. It codes for CAPLSVGTGGQPQHF.

The chain employs TRBV14 and TRBJ2-1; tentative D call: TRBD2 (5 bases). This CDR3 contains 13 residues. V gave up 2 bases and J gave up 15 bases, with 17 bases separating them. Germline V lookup: CDR1 SGHDN, CDR2 FVKESK. The CDR3 region has the DNA TGTGCCAGCAGCCAACAGTCAGTAGCGCCCTCGTTCTTC. This sequence encodes CASSQQSVAPSFF.

In DNA, the CDR3 is TGTGCCAGCAGCCCCGGGACTAGAAATATAAATGAGCAGTTCTTC. Translation: CASSPGTRNINEQFF. The rearrangement joins TRBV7-2 to TRBJ2-1, with TRBD2 identical over 8 bases. There are 15 residues in the CDR3. V shed 5 bases and J 7 bases; nucleotides not matched to a gene: 10. The germline V gene has CDR1 SGHTA and CDR2 FQGNSA.

This chain uses TRBV5-1 with TRBJ2-3, with D possibly TRBD1 on 5 matching bases. The CDR3 extends over 15 amino acids. The V end lost 0 bases, the J end lost 1 base, and 9 bases lay between the germline ends. Germline assignment: CDR1 SGHRS and CDR2 YFSETQ. CDR3 amino acids: CASSLAQGGTDTQYF. CDR3 DNA sequence: TGCGCCAGCAGCTTGGCCCAAGGGGGCACAGATACGCAGTATTTT.

CDR3 residues: CASSLTGSGANVLTF. The CDR3 nucleotides read TGTGCCAGTAGTTTAACCGGCTCTGGGGCCAACGTCCTGACTTTC. The V gene is TRBV19, the J gene TRBJ2-6; D gene ambiguous. The CDR3 extends over 15 amino acids. Trimming removed 5 bases from V and 0 bases from J, with 8 bases in between. CDR1 is LNHDA and CDR2 is SQIVND in the germline V gene (reference sequence).

The chain combines TRBV5-5 with TRBJ1-4; tentatively, D is TRBD1 (5 bases). CDR3 length: 17 amino acids. With 0 bases removed from V and 2 bases from J, the gap between germline ends came to 14 bases. Per germline, CDR1 SGHKS and CDR2 YYEKEE (reference sequence). The CDR3 sequence: CASSLGASQGTNEKLFF. CDR3 nucleotide sequence: TGTGCCAGCAGCTTGGGGGCCAGTCAGGGCACTAATGAAAAACTGTTTTTT.

This clone appeared a few times. V usage is TRBV5-5 and J usage is TRBJ1-1; D may be TRBD1 (5 bases). CDR1 is SGHKS and CDR2 is YYEKEE in the germline V gene (reference sequence). Trimming left V 1 base short and J 5 bases short, with 15 bases between. The CDR3 spans 15 residues. The CDR3 sequence: CASSLYGAGRTEAFF. CDR3 coding DNA: TGTGCCAGCAGCTTGTACGGTGCAGGGAGGACTGAAGCTTTCTTT.

This chain links TRBV19 with TRBJ1-1, with TRBD1 matching over 8 bases. The CDR3 runs 16 residues. V lost 6 bases, J lost 0 bases, and 9 bases stayed unmatched. Germline values: CDR1 LNHDA, CDR2 SQIVND (reference sequence). The CDR3 spells CASSPGQGGMNTEAFF. CDR3 DNA sequence: TGTGCCAGTAGCCCAGGACAGGGCGGAATGAACACTGAAGCTTTCTTT.

The CDR3 DNA reads as TGTGCCAGCAGCCAATTCGGGGGAGGCAATCAGCCCCAGCATTTT. This sequence encodes CASSQFGGGNQPQHF. The chain is built from TRBV4-2 and TRBJ1-5, with D possibly matching TRBD1 (5 bases). The V gene's germline CDR1 is LGHNA and CDR2 YNFKEQ. V was shortened by 2 bases and J by 2 bases, with 10 bases between the two germline ends. The CDR3 consists of 15 residues.

This chain connects TRBV30 to TRBJ2-3, with TRBD2 matching over 7 bases. Germline trimming cut 0 bases from V and 4 bases from J; bases unmatched to any gene: 10. Germline V CDR1 and CDR2: GTSNPN, SVGIG (reference sequence). The length of the CDR3 is 16 residues. In DNA, the CDR3 is TGTGCCTGGAGTGTACGGTGGGGGACTATAGCAGATACGCAGTATTTT. Its translation: CAWSVRWGTIADTQYF. Looking up the rest from reference TRBV30 and TRBJ2-3 gives the full variable domain: SQTIHQWPATLVQPVGSPLSLECTVEGTSNPNLYWYRQAAGRGLQLLFYSVGIGQISSEVPQNLSASRPQDRQFILSSKKLLLSDSGFYLCAWSVRWGTIADTQYFGPGTRLTVL.

The chain carries TRBV28 and TRBJ1-5, with D perhaps TRBD1 (6 bases). V was trimmed by 7 bases and J by 8 bases, leaving 24 bases between them. The germline V gene encodes CDR1 MDHEN and CDR2 SYDVKM. This CDR3 region has 16 residues. As DNA, the CDR3 is TGTGCCAGCACCCGACCCCCTGGGGGCGCGGTTAAGCCCCAGCATTTT. The encoded protein is CASTRPPGGAVKPQHF.

The chain has TRBV5-1 and TRBJ2-5, with 8 positions matching TRBD2. V lost 4 bases to trimming and J lost 3 bases; unmatched junction nucleotides: 8. Per germline, CDR1 SGHRS and CDR2 YFSETQ. The length of the CDR3 is 15 residues. In DNA, the CDR3 is TGCGCCAGCAGCCTCTCTCCGGGGGGGGAAGAGACCCAGTACTTC. Amino acids: CASSLSPGGEETQYF.

This clone was counted between two and nine times. The chain joins TRBV19 to TRBJ1-5; D is possibly TRBD1 (5 bases). V lost 7 bases to trimming and J lost 7 bases, with 14 bases between them. Germline V gene sequence: CDR1 LNHDA, CDR2 SQIVND (reference sequence). This CDR3 contains 13 residues. The DNA of the CDR3 is TGTGCCAGTACCCCGAGCGGGACCCAGCCCCAGCATTTT. Protein: CASTPSGTQPQHF.

This clone occurred a few times. The V gene is TRBV6-5, the J gene TRBJ1-5; D unresolved. The V gene lost 6 bases and the J gene lost 3 bases, with 12 bases spanning the gap. This CDR3 comprises 14 residues. In germline, CDR1 is MNHEY, CDR2 SVGAGI. CDR3 sequence: CASSPRRANQPQHF. As DNA, the CDR3 is TGTGCCAGCAGCCCGAGGCGGGCCAATCAGCCCCAGCATTTT.

The rearrangement links TRBV5-4 to TRBJ1-2; 7 positions agree with TRBD1. V shed 4 bases, J shed 3 bases, and the junction held 9 bases outside the gene matches. The CDR3 sequence is 15 residues long. Per germline, CDR1 SGHNT and CDR2 YYREEE (reference sequence). CDR3 sequence: CASSTNRGDDYGYTF. The CDR3, as DNA: TGTGCCAGCAGCACCAACAGGGGCGACGACTATGGCTACACCTTC.

The V gene is TRBV30, the J gene TRBJ1-2; D is uncertain. Deletions cut 3 bases from V and 4 bases from J, with 12 bases between. The CDR3 extends over 13 amino acids. Per germline, CDR1 GTSNPN and CDR2 SVGIG (reference sequence). The CDR3 DNA sequence: TGTGCCTGGAGGCCGGGGAGCGCCTATGGCTACACCTTC. Its translation: CAWRPGSAYGYTF.

The chain has TRBV5-1 and TRBJ1-1; D call uncertain. This CDR3 comprises 14 residues. Germline CDR1 SGHRS, CDR2 YFSETQ. The germline V and J ends were trimmed by 0 bases and 4 bases, with 10 bases remaining between them. The CDR3 spells CASSLGTGSTEAFF. CDR3 bases: TGCGCCAGCAGCTTGGGCACCGGGAGCACTGAAGCTTTCTTT.